The T cell receptor (beta chain) under discussion was sequenced for a study of cytomegalovirus exposure and HLA in healthy donors. The wider study: For the approximately 390 genotyped donors, 65% to 90% fell within the Caucasian-associated ancestry cluster.

General study points: Analysis was carried out at a later point, and it linked a missense DCLRE1C variant to TCR beta V- and J-gene trimming. Reportedly, HLA-A and HLA-B alleles of most subjects were accurately predicted from TCR beta.

This clone has a handful of counts. Its matching antigen is unknown. Both 60 Vbeta primers and 13 Jbeta primers went into the PCR. Sequenced by immunoSEQ multiplex PCR; TCRdb stores in-frame clones only, minus some. The sample has tens of thousands of clones; around two thirds are singletons. CDR1 is LGHNA and CDR2 is YNFKEQ in the germline V gene. The CDR3 has 15 residues. V lost 8 bases to trimming and J lost 0 bases, with 17 bases between them. The sequenced sample was PBMCs. This TCR was recovered from a woman between 50 and 59 years old in good health and CMV-seropositive. The chain couples TRBV4-2 to TRBJ2-7, with D perhaps TRBD2 (6 bases). The CDR3 DNA reads TGTGCCAGCCGTAAGGACGGAGGGGACTCCTACGAGCAGTACTTC. Translation: CASRKDGGDSYEQYF.